The source of this T cell receptor (beta chain) is a study of beta chain features in type 1 diabetes. As for the study in general: Cell yields, age and gender were similar between patients and healthy donors. General study findings and limits: Across all four CD4+ subsets, people with type 1 diabetes showed modestly shorter TCRB CDR3s. No resolution was reached here on whether HLA type influences TCRB rearrangement.

The whole isolated RNA underwent reverse transcription, so sequencing captured expressed TCRB transcripts. Average reads for naive, central memory and regulatory T cell samples were several million. Assay: immunoSEQ multiplex PCR; the TCRdb copy retains only in-frame clones and omits some. Here the sample spans 550,000 to 850,000 clones, 13% being singletons. This CDR3 has 14 amino acids. V was pared by 0 bases and J by 5 bases, with 10 bases between. Germline values: CDR1 MNHNY, CDR2 SVGAGI (reference sequence). Comments on this clone: Antigen unknown.

The gene calls are TRBV6-6 and TRBJ2-5; unclear D gene. Sequenced material: naive CD4+ T cells from blood. This TCR was recovered from a man between 18 and 29 years old with type 1 diabetes. The CDR3 DNA reads TGTGCCAGCAGTTACTCGACGTTGGGGGAGACCCAGTACTTC. It yields the protein CASSYSTLGETQYF.